The clone carrying this T cell receptor beta chain was found many times. The CDR3 length is 14 residues. V was shortened by 0 bases and J by 1 base, with 7 bases between the two germline ends. Germline loops: CDR1 DFQATT, CDR2 SNEGSKA (reference sequence). cDNA synthesis used a TRAV/TRBV-specific primer set for both chains. TCRs were put through around 20 PCR cycles of amplification with Phusion. A constant-region primer and the V-primer adapter served as the primer pair. MiXCR was run by TCRdb on the reads, yielding one entry per CDR3 protein. Of 95,000 to 100,000 distinct CDR3 sequences listed, less than 25% are singletons. This sample is drawn from a study of low-dose radiotherapy and immunotherapy resistance in tumors. The time point here: after trial treatment. Treatment described: LDRT plus nivolumab, ipilimumab, low-dose cyclophosphamide and aspirin (RACIN trial).

This clonotype was sampled from a male donor with prostate cancer. This sequence joins TRBV20-1 and TRBJ1-5; D may be TRBD1 (5 bases). Material: PBMCs, obtained after low-dose radiotherapy plus immunotherapy. The CDR3 sequence is CSARDYRSNQPQHF. CDR3 DNA sequence: TGCAGTGCTAGAGATTACAGGAGCAATCAGCCCCAGCATTTT.